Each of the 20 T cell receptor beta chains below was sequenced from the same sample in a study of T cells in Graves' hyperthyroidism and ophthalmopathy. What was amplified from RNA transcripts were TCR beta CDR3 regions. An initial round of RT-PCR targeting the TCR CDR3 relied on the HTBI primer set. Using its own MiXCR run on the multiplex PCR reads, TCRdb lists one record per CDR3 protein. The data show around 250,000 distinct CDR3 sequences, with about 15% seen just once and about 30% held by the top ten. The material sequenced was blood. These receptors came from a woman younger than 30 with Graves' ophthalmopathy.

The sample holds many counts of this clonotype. CDR3 in DNA: TGTGCCAGCAGTTTGAAGCTAGCGGACCCCCAAGAGACCCAGTACTTC. Protein product: CASSLKLADPQETQYF. The J gene is TRBJ2-5, the V gene TRBV28; 7 bases map to TRBD2. Losses at the gene ends were 3 bases for V and 1 base for J; bases not matched to a gene: 8. Germline V gene sequence: CDR1 MDHEN, CDR2 SYDVKM. CDR3 length equals 16 residues. The full variable domain, rest sourced from reference TRBV28 and TRBJ2-5, is DVKVTQSSRYLVKRTGEKVFLECVQDMDHENMFWYRQDPGLGLRLIYFSYDVKMKEKGDIPEGYSVSREKKERFSLILESASTNQTSMYLCASSLKLADPQETQYFGPGTRLLVL.

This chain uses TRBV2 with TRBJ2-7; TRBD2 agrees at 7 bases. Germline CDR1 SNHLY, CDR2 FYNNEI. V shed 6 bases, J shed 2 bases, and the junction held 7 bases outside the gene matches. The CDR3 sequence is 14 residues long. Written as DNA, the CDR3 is TGTGCCAGCAGAGCCCTGAGCGGGGCCTACGAGCAGTACTTC. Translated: CASRALSGAYEQYF.

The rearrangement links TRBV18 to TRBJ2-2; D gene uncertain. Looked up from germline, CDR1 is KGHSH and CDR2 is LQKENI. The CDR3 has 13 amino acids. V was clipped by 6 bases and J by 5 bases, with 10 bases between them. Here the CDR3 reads CASSHDGTGELFF. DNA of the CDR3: TGTGCCAGCTCTCACGACGGGACCGGGGAGCTGTTTTTT.

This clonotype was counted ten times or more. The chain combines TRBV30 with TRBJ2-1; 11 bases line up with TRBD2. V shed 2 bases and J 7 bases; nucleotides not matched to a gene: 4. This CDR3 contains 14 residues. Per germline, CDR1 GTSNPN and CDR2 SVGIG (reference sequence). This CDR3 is CAWSFLAGGNEQFF. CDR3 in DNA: TGTGCCTGGAGTTTCCTAGCGGGAGGAAATGAGCAGTTCTTC.

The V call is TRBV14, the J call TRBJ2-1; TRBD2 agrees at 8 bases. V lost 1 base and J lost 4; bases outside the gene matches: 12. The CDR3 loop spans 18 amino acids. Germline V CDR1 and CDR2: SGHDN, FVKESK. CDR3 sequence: CASSQGRVWLAGYNEQFF. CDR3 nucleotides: TGTGCCAGCAGCCAAGGAAGAGTGTGGCTAGCGGGTTACAATGAGCAGTTCTTC. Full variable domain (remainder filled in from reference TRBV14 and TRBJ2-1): EAGVTQFPSHSVIEKGQTVTLRCDPISGHDNLYWYRRVMGKEIKFLLHFVKESKQDESGMPNNRFLAERTGGTYSTLKVQPAELEDSGVYFCASSQGRVWLAGYNEQFFGPGTRLTVL.

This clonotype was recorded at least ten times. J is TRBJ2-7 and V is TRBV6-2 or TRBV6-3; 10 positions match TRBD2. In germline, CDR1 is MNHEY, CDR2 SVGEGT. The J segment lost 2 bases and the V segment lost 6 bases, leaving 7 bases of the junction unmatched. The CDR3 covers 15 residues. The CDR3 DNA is TGTGCCAGCAGGCCGGGACTAGCGATGCCCTACGAGCAGTACTTC. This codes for CASRPGLAMPYEQYF.

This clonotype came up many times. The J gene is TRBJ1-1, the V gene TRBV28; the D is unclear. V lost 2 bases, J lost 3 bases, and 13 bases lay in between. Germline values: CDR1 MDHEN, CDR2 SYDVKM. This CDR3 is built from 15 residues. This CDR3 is CASSLVSGIDTEAFF. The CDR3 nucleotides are TGTGCCAGCAGTTTAGTTTCGGGGATTGACACTGAAGCTTTCTTT.

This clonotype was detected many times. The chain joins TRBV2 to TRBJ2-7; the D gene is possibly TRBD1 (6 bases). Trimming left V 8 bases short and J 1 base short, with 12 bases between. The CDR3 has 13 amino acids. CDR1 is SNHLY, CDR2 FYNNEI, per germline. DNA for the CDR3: TGTGCCAGCGGGGGCCCTTATTCCTACGAGCAGTACTTC. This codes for CASGGPYSYEQYF.

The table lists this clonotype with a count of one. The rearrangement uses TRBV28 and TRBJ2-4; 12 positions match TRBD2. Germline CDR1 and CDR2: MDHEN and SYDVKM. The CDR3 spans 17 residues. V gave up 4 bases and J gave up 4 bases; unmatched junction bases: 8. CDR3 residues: CASSSLRTSGAKNIQYF. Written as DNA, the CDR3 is TGTGCCAGCAGTTCTTTGAGGACTAGCGGGGCTAAAAACATTCAGTACTTC.

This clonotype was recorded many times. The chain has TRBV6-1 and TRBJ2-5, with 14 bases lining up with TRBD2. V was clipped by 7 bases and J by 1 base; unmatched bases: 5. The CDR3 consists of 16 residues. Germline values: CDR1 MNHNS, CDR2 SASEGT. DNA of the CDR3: TGTGCCAGCACTCTGACTAGCGGGGGGGTCCAAGAGACCCAGTACTTC. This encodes CASTLTSGGVQETQYF.

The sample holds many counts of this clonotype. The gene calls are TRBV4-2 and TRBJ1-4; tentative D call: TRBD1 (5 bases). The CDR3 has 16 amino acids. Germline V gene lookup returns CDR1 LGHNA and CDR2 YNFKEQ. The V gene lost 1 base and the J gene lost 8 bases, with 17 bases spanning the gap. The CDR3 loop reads CASSQADGRGYEKLFF. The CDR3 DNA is TGTGCCAGCAGCCAAGCTGACGGACGGGGGTACGAAAAACTGTTTTTT.

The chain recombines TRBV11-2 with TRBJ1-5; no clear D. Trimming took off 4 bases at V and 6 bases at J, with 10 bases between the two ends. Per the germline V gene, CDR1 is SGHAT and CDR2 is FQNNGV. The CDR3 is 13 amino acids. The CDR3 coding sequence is TGTGCCAGCAGCTCAAGGTGGGGTCAGCCCCAGCATTTT. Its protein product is CASSSRWGQPQHF.

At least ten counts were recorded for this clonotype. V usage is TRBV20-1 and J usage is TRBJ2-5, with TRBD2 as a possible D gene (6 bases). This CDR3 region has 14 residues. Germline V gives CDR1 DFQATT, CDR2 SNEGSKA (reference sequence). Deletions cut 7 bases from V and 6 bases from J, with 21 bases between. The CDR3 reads CSVSGTQIGKTQYF. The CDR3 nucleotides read TGCAGTGTTTCCGGGACTCAAATTGGGAAGACCCAGTACTTC.

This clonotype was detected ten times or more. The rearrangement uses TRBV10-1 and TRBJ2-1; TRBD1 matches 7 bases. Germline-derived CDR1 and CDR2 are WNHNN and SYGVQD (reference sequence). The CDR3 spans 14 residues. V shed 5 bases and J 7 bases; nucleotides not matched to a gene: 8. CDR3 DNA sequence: TGCGCCAGCAGTCCAGGGGGATTTAGGAATGAGCAGTTCTTC. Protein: CASSPGGFRNEQFF.

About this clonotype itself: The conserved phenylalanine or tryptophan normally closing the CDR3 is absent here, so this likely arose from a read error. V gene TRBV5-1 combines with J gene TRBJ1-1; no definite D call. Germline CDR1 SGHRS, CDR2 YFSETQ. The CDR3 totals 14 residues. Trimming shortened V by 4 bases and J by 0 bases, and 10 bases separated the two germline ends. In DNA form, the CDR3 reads TGCGCCAGCAGCCACGCGGGGATGAACACTGAAGCTTTCTCT. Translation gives CASSHAGMNTEAFS.

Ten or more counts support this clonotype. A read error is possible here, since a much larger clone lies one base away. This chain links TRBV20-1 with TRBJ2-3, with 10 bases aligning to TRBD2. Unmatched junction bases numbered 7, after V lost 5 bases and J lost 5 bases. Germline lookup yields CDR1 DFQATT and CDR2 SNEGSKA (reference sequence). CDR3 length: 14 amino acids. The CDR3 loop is CSARASGSVDTQYF. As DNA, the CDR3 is TGCAGTGCTCGGGCTAGCGGGAGTGTAGATACGCAGTATTTT.

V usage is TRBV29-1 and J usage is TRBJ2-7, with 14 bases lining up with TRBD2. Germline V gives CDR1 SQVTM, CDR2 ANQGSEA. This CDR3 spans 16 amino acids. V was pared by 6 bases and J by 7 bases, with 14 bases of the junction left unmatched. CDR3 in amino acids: CSVSYPGTSGSQEQYF. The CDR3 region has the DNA TGCAGCGTCTCCTACCCCGGGACTAGCGGGAGCCAAGAGCAGTACTTC.

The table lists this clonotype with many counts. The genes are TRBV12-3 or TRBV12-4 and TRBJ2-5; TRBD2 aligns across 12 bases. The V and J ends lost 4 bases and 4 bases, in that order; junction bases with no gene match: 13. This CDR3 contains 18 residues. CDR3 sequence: CASSWAGTSGLSGETQYF. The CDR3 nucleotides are TGTGCCAGCAGTTGGGCGGGGACTAGCGGGCTGTCGGGAGAGACCCAGTACTTC.

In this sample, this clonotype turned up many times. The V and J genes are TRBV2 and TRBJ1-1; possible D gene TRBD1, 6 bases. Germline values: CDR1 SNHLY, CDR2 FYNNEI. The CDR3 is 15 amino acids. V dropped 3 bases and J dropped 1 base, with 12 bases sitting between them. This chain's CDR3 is CASSDILQGNTEAFF. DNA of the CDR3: TGTGCCAGCAGTGACATATTACAGGGGAACACTGAAGCTTTCTTT.

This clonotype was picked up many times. In nucleotides, the CDR3 is TGCAGTGCTCAGCGGGGGCTCTCCTACGAGCAGTACTTC. It is translated as CSAQRGLSYEQYF. The chain uses TRBV20-1 and TRBJ2-7; 8 nucleotides line up with TRBD2. V shed 5 bases and J 0 bases; nucleotides not matched to a gene: 3. The CDR3 is 13 residues long. The V gene's germline CDR1 is DFQATT and CDR2 SNEGSKA (reference sequence).